The 14 T cell receptor beta chains listed next were all sequenced from one sample in a study of blood T cell repertoires in COVID-19. Repertoires were generated with immunoSEQ multiplex PCR, while TCRdb's copy carries only in-frame clones and drops some. The data show approximately 100,000 clones, approximately 90% seen once. The specimen sequenced was peripheral blood. All receptors derive from a man aged 50 to 60 with acute or convalescent COVID-19.

The rearrangement joins TRBV6-6 to TRBJ1-1; perhaps TRBD1 as D (6 bases). The CDR3 is 12 residues long. The germline CDR1 and CDR2 sequences are MNHNY and SVGAGI (reference sequence). Deletions cut 2 bases from V and 7 bases from J, with 8 bases between. The CDR3 region has the DNA TGTGCCAGCAGTTACGGACAGTTTGAAGCTTTCTTT. Amino acids: CASSYGQFEAFF.

The chain combines TRBV14 with TRBJ1-1; weak D call: TRBD1 (5 bases). V was clipped by 2 bases and J by 5 bases, with 15 bases between them. Germline loops: CDR1 SGHDN, CDR2 FVKESK. The CDR3 covers 15 residues. CDR3 in amino acids: CASSQRGEVRTEAFF. Written as DNA, the CDR3 is TGTGCCAGCAGCCAAAGAGGGGAGGTACGTACTGAAGCTTTCTTT.

J is TRBJ2-7 and V is TRBV3-1 (or the pseudogene TRBV3-2); the D gene is possibly TRBD1 (6 bases). CDR3 length equals 15 residues. V lost 2 bases and J 6 bases, leaving 17 bases between the germline ends. CDR1 and CDR2 from the germline V gene are LGHDT and YNNKEL (reference sequence). The CDR3 loop reads CASSQSRDKPGEQYF. The CDR3, as DNA: TGTGCCAGCAGCCAATCCCGGGACAAACCTGGCGAGCAGTACTTC.

The rearrangement links TRBV6-1 to TRBJ2-5, with 7 nucleotides matching TRBD1. The CDR3 has 13 residues. V shed 4 bases and J 7 bases; nucleotides not matched to a gene: 6. CDR1 and CDR2 from the germline V gene are MNHNS and SASEGT. The CDR3 loop reads CASSGTGSATQYF. The DNA of the CDR3 is TGTGCCAGCAGTGGGACAGGTTCGGCGACCCAGTACTTC.

This clone came up a few times. This chain links TRBV6-7 with TRBJ2-7; no clear D gene. TRBV6-7 is marked as an open reading frame, function uncertain. Trimming stripped 4 bases from V and 6 bases from J, with 4 bases between. This CDR3 comprises 10 residues. The CDR3 coding sequence is TGTGCCAGCAGTTTTAGCGAGCAGTACTTC. This encodes CASSFSEQYF.

V is TRBV28 and J is TRBJ1-6, with D possibly being TRBD1 (5 bases). V was cut by 5 bases and J by 7 bases, with 15 bases left in between. Germline V gene data show CDR1 as MDHEN and CDR2 as SYDVKM. This CDR3 region has 15 residues. CDR3 amino acids: CASSPRDGKNSPLHF. In nucleotides, the CDR3 is TGTGCCAGCAGTCCCAGGGATGGGAAAAATTCACCCCTCCACTTT.

V is TRBV15 and J is TRBJ2-1; 9 nucleotides align to TRBD1. Germline-derived CDR1 and CDR2 are LNHNV and YYDKDF (reference sequence). The V gene end was trimmed by 4 bases and the J gene end by 4 bases; junction bases not matched to a gene: 5. The CDR3 extends over 15 amino acids. The CDR3 reads CATSTSGTGYNEQFF. The CDR3 bases are TGTGCCACCAGCACCTCCGGGACAGGGTACAATGAGCAGTTCTTC.

This clone has just one count. The rearrangement uses TRBV6-5 and TRBJ2-5, with 8 bases matching TRBD1. Per germline, CDR1 MNHEY and CDR2 SVGAGI. The V segment lost 5 bases and the J segment 6 bases; nucleotides outside the gene matches: 5. The CDR3 has 13 residues. CDR3 amino acids: CASSQGARQTQYF. The DNA for the CDR3 is TGTGCCAGCAGTCAGGGGGCGAGACAGACCCAGTACTTC.

The chain has TRBV7-3 and TRBJ2-5; D possibly corresponds to TRBD2 (5 bases). The V end was cut by 5 bases, the J end by 5 bases, with 15 bases between. Germline-derived CDR1 and CDR2 are SGHTA and FQGTGA. The CDR3 has 14 residues. CDR3 residues: CASSPRGMGETQYF. The DNA for the CDR3 is TGTGCCAGCAGCCCACGAGGGATGGGGGAGACCCAGTACTTC.

This sequence joins TRBV11-2 and TRBJ1-2, with D unresolved. CDR3 length: 14 residues. Germline lookup yields CDR1 SGHAT and CDR2 FQNNGV. Trimming took 3 bases from V and 4 from J, leaving 12 bases between them. The CDR3: CASSLEAGGYGYTF. CDR3 DNA sequence: TGTGCCAGCAGCTTGGAAGCGGGTGGCTATGGCTACACCTTC.

V gene TRBV6-2 or TRBV6-3 combines with J gene TRBJ2-1; 10 nucleotides agree with TRBD2. The V segment lost 5 bases and the J segment 4 bases; nucleotides outside the gene matches: 5. Germline lookup yields CDR1 MNHEY and CDR2 SVGEGT. This CDR3 contains 15 residues. CDR3 sequence reads: CASSDASGGYNEQFF. The CDR3 DNA reads as TGTGCCAGCAGTGACGCTAGCGGGGGTTACAATGAGCAGTTCTTC.

This sequence joins TRBV7-2 and TRBJ1-5; D remains ambiguous. The CDR3 is 15 amino acids. Deletions cut 5 bases from V and 0 bases from J, with 11 bases between. Germline CDR1 reads SGHTA; CDR2 reads FQGNSA. The CDR3 DNA reads TGTGCCAGCAGCCGGGGAGTTTATAGCAATCAGCCCCAGCATTTT. This translates into CASSRGVYSNQPQHF.

CDR3 sequence (DNA): TGCGCCAGCAGCGGCGGGACCGCGCCCAATGAAAAACTGTTTTTT. It yields the protein CASSGGTAPNEKLFF. The rearrangement joins TRBV5-1 to TRBJ1-4, with D perhaps matching TRBD1 (5 bases). The CDR3 runs to 15 residues. The germline gives CDR1 SGHRS, CDR2 YFSETQ. Trimming took 4 bases from V and 5 from J, leaving 15 bases between them.

The rearrangement uses TRBV12-5 and TRBJ2-1; TRBD2 matches at 8 bases. Germline lookup yields CDR1 LGHNT and CDR2 FRNRAP. The CDR3 spans 13 residues. The J segment lost 12 bases and the V segment lost 4 bases, leaving 8 bases of the junction unmatched. CDR3 DNA sequence: TGTGCTAGTGGTTCCGGGGGGGCCTGGTGGCAGTTCTTC. Translation: CASGSGGAWWQFF.